The entry below describes one T cell receptor beta chain. Its antigen is undetermined. This CDR3 fails to terminate in the conserved phenylalanine or tryptophan, so it likely reflects a read error. The record originates from a study of T cells in Graves' hyperthyroidism and ophthalmopathy. Study-wide points: Stable hyperthyroidism was told apart from ophthalmopathy by a model built on 13 V-J features.

No ophthalmopathy progression within 18 months constituted stable Graves' hyperthyroidism. Patients were excluded because of uncontrolled infection, other autoimmune disease, pregnancy or lactation. TCR beta CDR3 regions were amplified from RNA transcripts. The HTBI primer set drove a first-round RT-PCR of the TCR CDR3. TCRdb recomputed calls from the multiplex PCR reads with MiXCR, one row per CDR3 protein. The table has fewer than 650,000 distinct CDR3 sequences, 14% seen once; the top ten hold 14%. Trimming took off 6 bases at V and 0 bases at J, with 8 bases between the two ends. Looked up from germline, CDR1 is SGHTA and CDR2 is FQGTGA. CDR3 length equals 13 residues.

This chain links TRBV7-3 with TRBJ1-1; D ambiguous. The specimen was blood. This TCR was recovered from a woman aged 40 to 50 with Graves' hyperthyroidism. CDR3 bases: TGTGCCAGCAGTTTAGATGTGAACACTGAAGCTTTCTCT. It specifies CASSLDVNTEAFS.